This TCR beta chain was retrieved from a study of blood T cell repertoires in COVID-19. Study overall: Both acute and convalescent COVID-19 samples were obtained from the United States, Italy and Spain.

Per the original methods: Nucleated cell number was recorded as an estimate derived from reference gene primer amplification. Assay used: immunoSEQ multiplex PCR; TCRdb lists only in-frame clones, some missing. The V and J calls and clone size were taken over from that table, and D and trimming were inferred from the DNA. The sample holds about 240,000 clones, more than 70% seen once. The V end was cut by 1 base, the J end by 1 base, with 12 bases between. The germline V gene has CDR1 SGHTA and CDR2 FQGNSA. CDR3 length equals 16 residues. The chain uses TRBV7-2 and TRBJ2-3; D might be TRBD2 (5 bases). The TCR comes from a woman in her 40s who had recovered from COVID-19. Sequencing was performed on peripheral blood. The CDR3 coding sequence is TGTGCCAGCAGCTTAGTGAGCGGCCCCCGCACAGATACGCAGTATTTT. Its protein product is CASSLVSGPRTDTQYF.